This note documents a single T cell receptor (beta chain) sequence. This sample was included in a study of blood T cell repertoires in COVID-19. The overall study: PBMCs, B-cell-depleted T cells, or T cells were the source of the cDNA or gDNA that made up the material.

As processed by the authors: It was from reference gene primer amplification that nucleated cell counts were estimated. Repertoires were generated with immunoSEQ multiplex PCR, while TCRdb's copy carries only in-frame clones and drops some. V, J and clone size are taken as reported in that table, and D and trimming were inferred from the DNA itself. This table has approximately 18,000 clones, about 92% appearing once. CDR3 length: 18 amino acids. V was trimmed by 5 bases and J by 4 bases, leaving 26 bases between them. Germline CDR1 is LNHDA and CDR2 is SQIVND (reference sequence). This receptor was identified in a human donor in a cohort sampled during active COVID-19. The chain combines TRBV19 with TRBJ1-1; tentative D call: TRBD1 (6 bases). The sample was peripheral blood. The CDR3 spells CASSHPPTTGPAATEAFF. The CDR3 bases are TGTGCCAGTAGTCATCCTCCCACGACAGGACCAGCCGCCACTGAAGCTTTCTTT.